This TCR beta chain was observed in a study of T cell repertoires in cytomegalovirus infection (dated by TCRdb to about 2019). Study-wide context: Because public TCR beta signatures pointed to carriage of CMV infection together with the matching HLA type, the HLA type of each donor mattered for the analysis. Summary of the overall study and its limitations: In both this cohort and an independent roughly 350-donor cohort, the cumulative frequency of public TCR beta family members distinguished carriers of CMV infection plus the relevant HLA type. The ex vivo response was dominated by HLA-C-restricted CMV-specific TCR beta clonotypes, and the single most frequent clonotype in two of eight donors was supplied by these HLA-C-restricted clonotypes.

The sequencing machine was an Illumina HiSeq 1500. TCRdb itself trimmed the public reads at Q25 with fastp, ran MiXCR and retained productive beta chains. All rows with the same CDR3 protein become a single entry with the most common DNA and genes. Across this sample there are about 400,000 distinct CDR3 sequences, with about a sixth seen only once. 8.7% of the sample is in the top ten clones. As to this clonotype: Its recognized antigen is unknown. The junction departs from germline at one end; a sequencing error may be responsible.

The sequencing input was PBMCs. This receptor was identified in a human donor in good health (CMV status not recorded). Some clones in this sample may be carry-over from other donors' samples.

The CDR3 protein sequence reads: CASCFRAGVDTQYF. The DNA sequence reads TGTGCCAGCTGCTTCAGGGCGGGGGTAGATACGCAGTATTTT. The rearrangement joined TRBV11-2 to TRBJ2-3, with TRBD2 matching 7 junction bases. The germline V gene yields SGHAT for CDR1 and FQNNGV for CDR2. The CDR3 sequence holds 14 residues, the cysteine and phenylalanine included. Only CDR3 DNA remains: 42 bases, in frame from the first base.